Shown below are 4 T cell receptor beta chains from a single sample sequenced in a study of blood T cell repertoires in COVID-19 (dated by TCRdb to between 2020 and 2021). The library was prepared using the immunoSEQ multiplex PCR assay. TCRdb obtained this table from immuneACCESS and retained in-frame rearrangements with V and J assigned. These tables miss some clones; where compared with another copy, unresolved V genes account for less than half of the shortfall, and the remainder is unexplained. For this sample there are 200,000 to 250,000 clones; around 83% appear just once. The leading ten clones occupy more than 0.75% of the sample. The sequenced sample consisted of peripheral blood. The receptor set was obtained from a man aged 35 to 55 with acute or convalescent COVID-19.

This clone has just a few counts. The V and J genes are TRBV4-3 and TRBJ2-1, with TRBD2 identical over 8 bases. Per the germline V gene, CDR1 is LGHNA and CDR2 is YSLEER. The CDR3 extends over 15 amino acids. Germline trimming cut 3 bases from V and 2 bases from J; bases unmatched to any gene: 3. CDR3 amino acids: CASSHPGGAYNEQFF. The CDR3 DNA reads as TGCGCCAGCAGCCATCCCGGGGGGGCCTACAATGAGCAGTTCTTC.

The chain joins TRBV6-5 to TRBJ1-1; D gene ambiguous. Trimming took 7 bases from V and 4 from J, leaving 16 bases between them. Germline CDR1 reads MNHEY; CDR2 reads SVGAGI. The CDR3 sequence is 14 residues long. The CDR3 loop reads CASTSGYPGTEAFF. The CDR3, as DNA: TGTGCCAGCACTAGCGGATATCCGGGCACTGAAGCTTTCTTT.

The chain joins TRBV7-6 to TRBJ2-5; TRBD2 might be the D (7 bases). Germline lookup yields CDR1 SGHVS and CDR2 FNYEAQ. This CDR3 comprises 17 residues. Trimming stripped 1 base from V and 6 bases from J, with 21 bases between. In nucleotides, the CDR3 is TGTGCCAGCAGCTTAGAGAGGGGGGGGCTTAAAGTTCAGACCCAGTACTTC. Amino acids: CASSLERGGLKVQTQYF.

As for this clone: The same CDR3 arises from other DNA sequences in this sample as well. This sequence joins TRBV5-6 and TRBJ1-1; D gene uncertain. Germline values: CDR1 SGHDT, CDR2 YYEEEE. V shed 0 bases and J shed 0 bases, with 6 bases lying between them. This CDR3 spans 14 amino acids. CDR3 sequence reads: CASSLGSVNTEAFF. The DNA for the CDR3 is TGTGCCAGCAGCTTGGGTTCAGTGAACACTGAAGCTTTCTTT.